This T cell receptor beta chain was captured in a study of beta chain features in type 1 diabetes. Regarding the study as a whole: Moderately but significantly shorter TCRB CDR3s were found in Type 1 diabetes patients in all four CD4+ subsets.

This clone has a handful of counts. Its antigen is unknown. Sequencing targeted expressed TCRB transcripts, as all isolated RNA had been reverse transcribed. The method was immunoSEQ multiplex PCR; TCRdb's version includes in-frame clones alone and lacks a portion of them. In the table there are 300,000 or so clones, about 13% of which are singletons. There are 18 residues in the CDR3. Per the germline V gene, CDR1 is SGHRS and CDR2 is YFSETQ. Trimming took 7 bases from V and 6 from J, leaving 29 bases between them. The sequencing sample was made of naive CD4+ T cells from blood. The V call is TRBV5-1, the J call TRBJ1-5, with no clear D. The receptor was isolated from a woman aged 18-29 years with type 1 diabetes. CDR3 coding DNA: TGCGCCAGCCGATTTGGGTTCGGGGAACAGCGTAGAATTCAGCCCCAGCATTTT. It codes for CASRFGFGEQRRIQPQHF.